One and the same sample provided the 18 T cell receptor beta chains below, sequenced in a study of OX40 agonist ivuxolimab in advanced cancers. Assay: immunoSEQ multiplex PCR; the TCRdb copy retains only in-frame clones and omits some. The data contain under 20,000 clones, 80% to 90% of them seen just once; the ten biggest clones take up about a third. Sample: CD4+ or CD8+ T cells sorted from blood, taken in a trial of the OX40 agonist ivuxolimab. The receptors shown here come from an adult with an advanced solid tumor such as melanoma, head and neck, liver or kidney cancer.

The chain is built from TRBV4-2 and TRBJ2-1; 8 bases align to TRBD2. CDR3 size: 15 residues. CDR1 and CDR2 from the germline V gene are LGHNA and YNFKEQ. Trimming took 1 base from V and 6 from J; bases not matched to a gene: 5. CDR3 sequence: CASSQGAGGGNEQFF. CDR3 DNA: TGTGCCAGCAGCCAAGGGGCGGGGGGCGGCAATGAGCAGTTCTTC.

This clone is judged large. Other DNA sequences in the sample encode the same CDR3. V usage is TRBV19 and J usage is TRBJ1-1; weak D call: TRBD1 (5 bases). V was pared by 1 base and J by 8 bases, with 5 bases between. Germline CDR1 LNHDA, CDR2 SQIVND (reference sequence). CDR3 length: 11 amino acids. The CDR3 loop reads CASSIGGEAFF. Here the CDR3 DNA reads TGTGCCAGTAGTATAGGGGGGGAAGCTTTCTTT. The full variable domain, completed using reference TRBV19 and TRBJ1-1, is DGGITQSPKYLFRKEGQNVTLSCEQNLNHDAMYWYRQDPGQGLRLIYYSQIVNDFQKGDIAEGYSVSREKKESFPLTVTSAQKNPTAFYLCASSIGGEAFFGQGTRLTVV.

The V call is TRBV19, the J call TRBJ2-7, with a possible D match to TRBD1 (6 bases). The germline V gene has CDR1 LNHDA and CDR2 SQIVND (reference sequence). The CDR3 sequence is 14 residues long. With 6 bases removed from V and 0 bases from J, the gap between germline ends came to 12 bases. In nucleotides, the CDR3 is TGTGCCAGTAGCCTGGACAGTGCCTCCTACGAGCAGTACTTC. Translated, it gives CASSLDSASYEQYF.

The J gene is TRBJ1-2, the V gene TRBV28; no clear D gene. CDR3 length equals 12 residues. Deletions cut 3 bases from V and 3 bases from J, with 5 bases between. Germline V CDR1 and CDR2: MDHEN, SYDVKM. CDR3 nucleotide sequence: TGTGCCAGCAGTTTCCGGGACTATGGCTACACCTTC. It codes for CASSFRDYGYTF.

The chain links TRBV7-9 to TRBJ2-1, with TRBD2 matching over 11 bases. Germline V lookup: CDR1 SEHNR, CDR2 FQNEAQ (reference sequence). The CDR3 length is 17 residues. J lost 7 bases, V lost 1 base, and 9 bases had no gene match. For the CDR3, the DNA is TGTGCCAGCAGCTTAGAGCGGCTAGCGGGAGGATTTAATGAGCAGTTCTTC. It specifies CASSLERLAGGFNEQFF.

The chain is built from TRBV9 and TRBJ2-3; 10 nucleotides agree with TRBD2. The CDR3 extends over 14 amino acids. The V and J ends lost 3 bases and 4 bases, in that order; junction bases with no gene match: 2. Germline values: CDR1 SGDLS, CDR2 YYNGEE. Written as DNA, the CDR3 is TGTGCCAGCAGCGCTAGCGGGAGATCAGATACGCAGTATTTT. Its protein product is CASSASGRSDTQYF.

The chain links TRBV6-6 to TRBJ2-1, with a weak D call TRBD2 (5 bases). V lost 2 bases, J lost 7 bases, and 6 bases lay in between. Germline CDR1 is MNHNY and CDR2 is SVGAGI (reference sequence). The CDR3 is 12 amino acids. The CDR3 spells CASSYTSNEQFF. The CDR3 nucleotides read TGTGCCAGCAGTTACACTAGTAATGAGCAGTTCTTC.

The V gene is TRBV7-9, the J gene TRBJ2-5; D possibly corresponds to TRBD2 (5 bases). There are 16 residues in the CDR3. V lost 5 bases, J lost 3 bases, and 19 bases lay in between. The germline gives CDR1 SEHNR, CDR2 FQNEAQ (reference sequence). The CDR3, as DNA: TGTGCCAGCAGCCCAGCGGTGGGCCACAATAAAGAGACCCAGTACTTC. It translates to CASSPAVGHNKETQYF. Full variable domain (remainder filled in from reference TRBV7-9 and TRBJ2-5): DTGVSQNPRHKITKRGQNVTFRCDPISEHNRLYWYRQTLGQGPEFLTYFQNEAQLEKSRLLSDRFSAERPKGSFSTLEIQRTEQGDSAMYLCASSPAVGHNKETQYFGPGTRLLVL.

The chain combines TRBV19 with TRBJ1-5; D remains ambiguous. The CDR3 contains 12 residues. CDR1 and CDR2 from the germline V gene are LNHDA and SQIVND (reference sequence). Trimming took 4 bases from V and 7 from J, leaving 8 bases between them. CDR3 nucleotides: TGTGCCAGTAGTAACCTGAGACAGCCCCAGCATTTT. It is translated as CASSNLRQPQHF.

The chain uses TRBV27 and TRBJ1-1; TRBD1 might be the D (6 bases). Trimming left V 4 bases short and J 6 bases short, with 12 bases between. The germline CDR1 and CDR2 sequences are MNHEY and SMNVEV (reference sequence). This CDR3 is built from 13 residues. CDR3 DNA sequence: TGTGCCAGCAGTTCGGGAAGGGGGGCTGAAGCTTTCTTT. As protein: CASSSGRGAEAFF.

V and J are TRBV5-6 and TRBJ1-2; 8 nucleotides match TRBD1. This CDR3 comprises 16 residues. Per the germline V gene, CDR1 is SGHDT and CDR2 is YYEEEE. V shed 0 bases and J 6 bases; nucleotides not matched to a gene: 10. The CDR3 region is CASSLGVTGARDGYTF. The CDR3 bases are TGTGCCAGCAGCTTGGGGGTGACAGGGGCGCGCGATGGCTACACCTTC.

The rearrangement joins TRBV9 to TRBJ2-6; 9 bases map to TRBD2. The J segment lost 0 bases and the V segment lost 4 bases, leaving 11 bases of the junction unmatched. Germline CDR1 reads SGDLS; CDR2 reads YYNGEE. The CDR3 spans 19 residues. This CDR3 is CASSSRGGRAFSGANVLTF. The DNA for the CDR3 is TGTGCCAGCAGCTCCAGGGGCGGGAGGGCTTTCTCTGGGGCCAACGTCCTGACTTTC.

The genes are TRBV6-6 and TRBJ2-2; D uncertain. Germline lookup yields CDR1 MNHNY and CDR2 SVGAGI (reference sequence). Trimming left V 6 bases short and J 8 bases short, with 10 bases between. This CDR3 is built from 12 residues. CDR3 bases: TGTGCCAGCAGACAACGCCCGGGGGAGCTGTTTTTT. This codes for CASRQRPGELFF.

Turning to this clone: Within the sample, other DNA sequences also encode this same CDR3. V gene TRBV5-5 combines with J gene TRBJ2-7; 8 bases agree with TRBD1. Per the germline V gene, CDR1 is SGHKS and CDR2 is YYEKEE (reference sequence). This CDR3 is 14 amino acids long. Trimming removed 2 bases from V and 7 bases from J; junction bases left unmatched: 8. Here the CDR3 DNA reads TGTGCCAGCAGCTTTGGGCAGGGGGCCGGAGAGCAGTACTTC. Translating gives CASSFGQGAGEQYF.

The CDR3 is CSVGGEGYGYTF. For the CDR3, the DNA is TGCAGCGTTGGGGGGGAGGGCTATGGCTACACCTTC. The chain couples TRBV29-1 to TRBJ1-2; TRBD1 might be the D (5 bases). The CDR3 runs to 12 residues. CDR1 is SQVTM, CDR2 ANQGSEA, per germline. V lost 4 bases to trimming and J lost 4 bases, with 10 bases between them.

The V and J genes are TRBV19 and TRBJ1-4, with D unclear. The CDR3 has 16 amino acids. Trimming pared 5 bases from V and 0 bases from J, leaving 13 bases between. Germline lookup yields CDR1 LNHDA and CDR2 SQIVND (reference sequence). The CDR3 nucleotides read TGTGCCAGTAGTCCTTGGACGGTATCAACTAATGAAAAACTGTTTTTT. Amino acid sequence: CASSPWTVSTNEKLFF.

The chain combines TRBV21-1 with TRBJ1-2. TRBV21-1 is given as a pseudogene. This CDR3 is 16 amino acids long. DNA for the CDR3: TGTGCCAGCAGAATCACGCTAGCTACAGAGACCTATGGCTACACCTTC. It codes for CASRITLATETYGYTF.

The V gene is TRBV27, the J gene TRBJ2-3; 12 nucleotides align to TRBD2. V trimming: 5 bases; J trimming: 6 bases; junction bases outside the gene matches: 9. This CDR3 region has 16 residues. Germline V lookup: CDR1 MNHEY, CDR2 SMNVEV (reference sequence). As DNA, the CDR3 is TGTGCCAGCAGTCAACTTCGGACTAGCGGGATTGATACGCAGTATTTT. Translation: CASSQLRTSGIDTQYF.